The present T cell receptor beta chain was sequenced within a study of CD8+ T cells in alopecia areata. The authors extracted RNA and reverse transcribed it into cDNA as the sequencing template. Assay: immunoSEQ multiplex PCR; the TCRdb copy retains only in-frame clones and omits some. The sample shows 150,000 to 200,000 clones, roughly 59% of them seen only once. Study-wide points: Researchers report lesional scalp, most notably alopecia totalis/universalis, outstripped normal scalp in clonality.

Concerning this clone itself: As yet, its antigen is unknown.

Germline assignment: CDR1 SGHDN and CDR2 FVKESK. Germline trimming cut 0 bases from V and 6 bases from J; bases unmatched to any gene: 7. The CDR3 totals 16 residues. The rearrangement links TRBV14 to TRBJ2-1, with 8 bases lining up with TRBD1. This TCR derives from a human donor with alopecia areata. The sample consisted of CD4+ T cells sorted from blood, taken at week 0. The CDR3 region has the DNA TGTGCCAGCAGCCAAGAGGGCAGGGGGCGTACCAATGAGCAGTTCTTC. This sequence encodes CASSQEGRGRTNEQFF.